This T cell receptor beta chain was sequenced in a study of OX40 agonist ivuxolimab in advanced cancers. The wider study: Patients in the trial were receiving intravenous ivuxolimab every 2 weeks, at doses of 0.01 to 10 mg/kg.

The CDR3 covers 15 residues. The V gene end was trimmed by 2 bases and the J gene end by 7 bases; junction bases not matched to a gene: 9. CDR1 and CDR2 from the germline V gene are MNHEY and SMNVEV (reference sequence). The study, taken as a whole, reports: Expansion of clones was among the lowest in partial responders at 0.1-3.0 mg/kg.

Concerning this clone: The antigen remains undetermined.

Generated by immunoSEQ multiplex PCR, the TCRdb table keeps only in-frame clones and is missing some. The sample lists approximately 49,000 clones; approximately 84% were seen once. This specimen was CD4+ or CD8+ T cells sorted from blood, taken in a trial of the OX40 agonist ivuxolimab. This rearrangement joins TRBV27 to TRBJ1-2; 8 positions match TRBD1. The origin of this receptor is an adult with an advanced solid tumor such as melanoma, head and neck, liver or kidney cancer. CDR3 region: CASSLGTDRVGGYTF. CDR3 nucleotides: TGTGCCAGCAGTTTAGGAACGGACAGGGTGGGTGGCTACACCTTC.